The 25 T cell receptor beta chains below all came from one sample that was sequenced in a study of blood T cells in healthy people across ages. Primed by a sample-barcoded 5' primer and a J-beta primer mix, a second PCR proceeded for 7 to 11 cycles. TCRdb itself ran the 5' RACE reads through MiXCR, one entry per CDR3 protein. The sample holds 1.5 million to 2 million distinct CDR3 sequences, just under 50% seen once. Sequencing was performed on blood. The source of these receptors is a middle-aged woman in good health.

This rearrangement joins TRBV6-5 to TRBJ2-7; 8 bases line up with TRBD1. The CDR3 length is 14 residues. J lost 5 bases, V lost 3 bases, and 6 bases had no gene match. Germline CDR1 and CDR2: MNHEY and SVGAGI. The CDR3 loop reads CASSYHRGVDEQYF. The DNA of the CDR3 is TGTGCCAGCAGTTATCACAGGGGGGTAGACGAGCAGTACTTC.

This clonotype appeared once. The V gene is TRBV9, the J gene TRBJ2-5; D might be TRBD1 (6 bases). In germline, CDR1 is SGDLS, CDR2 YYNGEE. This CDR3 comprises 15 residues. Trimming took off 3 bases at V and 0 bases at J, with 12 bases between the two ends. CDR3 in DNA: TGTGCCAGCAGCGCAACCAGGGGTTACCAAGAGACCCAGTACTTC. It codes for CASSATRGYQETQYF. Using reference TRBV9 and TRBJ2-5 for the parts outside the CDR3, the full variable domain is DSGVTQTPKHLITATGQRVTLRCSPRSGDLSVYWYQQSLDQGLQFLIQYYNGEERAKGNILERFSAQQFPDLHSELNLSSLELGDSALYFCASSATRGYQETQYFGPGTRLLVL.

The rearrangement uses TRBV6-6 and TRBJ2-7; 7 nucleotides agree with TRBD1. The CDR3 totals 17 residues. The trim removed 5 bases at V and 0 bases at J, leaving 13 bases unmatched. CDR1 and CDR2 (germline): MNHNY, SVGAGI (reference sequence). The CDR3 sequence is CASSPGYNGQVSYEQYF. Here the CDR3 DNA reads TGTGCCAGCAGTCCGGGTTATAACGGACAGGTCTCCTACGAGCAGTACTTC.

This clonotype turned up a few times. The rearrangement links TRBV27 to TRBJ2-7, with D maybe TRBD2 (6 bases). Germline lookup yields CDR1 MNHEY and CDR2 SMNVEV (reference sequence). The V and J ends lost 8 bases and 7 bases respectively, with 21 bases between them. CDR3 length equals 14 residues. Here the CDR3 reads CASASPGRETEQYF. The CDR3 DNA reads TGTGCCAGCGCCTCCCCGGGACGGGAGACGGAGCAGTACTTC.

This chain uses TRBV7-3 with TRBJ2-7; D is undetermined. Germline V gene lookup returns CDR1 SGHTA and CDR2 FQGTGA. V was pared by 2 bases and J by 7 bases, with 15 bases between. The CDR3 sequence is 14 residues long. The CDR3 DNA is TGTGCCAGCAGCTTAGGGTTACTATACAATGAGCAGTACTTC. Protein: CASSLGLLYNEQYF.

The chain employs TRBV18 and TRBJ2-5, with D perhaps matching TRBD2 (5 bases). Near its end, the DNA agrees better with TRBJ2-7, so the J call may be wrong. Germline-derived CDR1 and CDR2 are KGHSH and LQKENI. The CDR3 contains 16 residues. The CDR3 reads CASSPEAPGGGGEQYF. CDR3 bases: TGTGCCAGCTCACCTGAAGCGCCCGGAGGAGGCGGCGAGCAGTACTTC.

This clonotype was recorded at least ten times. This sequence joins TRBV12-3 or TRBV12-4 and TRBJ2-1; D may be TRBD2 (5 bases). V was clipped by 9 bases and J by 4 bases, with 16 bases between them. The CDR3 has 14 residues. CDR3 sequence: CASRRESHYNEQFF. The CDR3 nucleotides are TGTGCCAGTCGCCGGGAATCCCATTACAATGAGCAGTTCTTC.

The chain combines TRBV4-1 with TRBJ1-2; D gene unclear. V dropped 0 bases and J dropped 0 bases, with 8 bases sitting between them. The CDR3 runs to 15 residues. Germline V gene sequence: CDR1 MGHRA, CDR2 YSYEKL. The CDR3 DNA reads TGCGCCAGCAGCCAAGATTCAGCCACTAACTATGGCTACACCTTC. Translated: CASSQDSATNYGYTF.

V gene TRBV29-1 combines with J gene TRBJ1-2; no firm D call. Trimming left V 4 bases short and J 4 bases short, with 7 bases between. The CDR3 has 11 residues. CDR1 is SQVTM and CDR2 is ANQGSEA in the germline V gene. Here the CDR3 DNA reads TGCAGCGTTGTTTACAGCTATGGCTACACCTTC. Translated, it gives CSVVYSYGYTF.

The V and J genes are TRBV7-2 and TRBJ2-7; no firm D call. Trimming removed 7 bases at V and 5 bases at J, with 15 bases between. The CDR3 is 13 residues long. Germline CDR1 and CDR2: SGHTA and FQGNSA. The CDR3 region is CASNRRFNDEQYF. The CDR3 DNA reads as TGTGCCAGCAACCGGCGATTTAACGACGAGCAGTACTTC. The variable domain in full, with the rest retrieved from reference TRBV7-2 and TRBJ2-7, is GAGVSQSPSNKVTEKGKDVELRCDPISGHTALYWYRQSLGQGLEFLIYFQGNSAPDKSGLPSDRFSAERTGGSVSTLTIQRTQQEDSAVYLCASNRRFNDEQYFGPGTRLTVT.

The J gene is TRBJ2-3, the V gene TRBV29-1; TRBD1 matches 8 bases. Germline lookup yields CDR1 SQVTM and CDR2 ANQGSEA. There are 15 residues in the CDR3. Losses at the gene ends were 6 bases for V and 1 base for J; bases not matched to a gene: 9. CDR3 amino acids: CSVRAEDRGTDTQYF. The DNA for the CDR3 is TGCAGCGTCCGCGCTGAGGACAGGGGCACAGATACGCAGTATTTT.

The rearrangement links TRBV29-1 to TRBJ1-2, with D perhaps TRBD1 (5 bases). CDR3 size: 10 residues. Per germline, CDR1 SQVTM and CDR2 ANQGSEA. The CDR3 reads CTGTYYGYTF. In DNA form, the CDR3 reads TGCACAGGGACCTACTATGGCTACACCTTC.

This clonotype has more than one count but fewer than ten. The gene calls are TRBV6-5 and TRBJ2-5; 11 nucleotides match TRBD2. The germline V gene has CDR1 MNHEY and CDR2 SVGAGI. The CDR3 has 13 residues. The V gene end was trimmed by 10 bases and the J gene end by 7 bases; junction bases not matched to a gene: 8. Here the CDR3 reads CATLSGGAGTQYF. The DNA for the CDR3 is TGTGCCACCCTTAGCGGGGGGGCAGGGACCCAGTACTTC.

In its sample, this clonotype was seen a few times. The chain couples TRBV6-2 or TRBV6-3 to TRBJ2-5; D is ambiguous. Trimming removed 3 bases at V and 5 bases at J, with 13 bases between. The CDR3 has 14 residues. In germline, CDR1 is MNHEY, CDR2 SVGEGT. CDR3 region: CASSYTMAMETQYF. CDR3 nucleotides: TGTGCCAGCAGTTATACCATGGCGATGGAGACCCAGTACTTC.

This clonotype was counted ten times or more. The CDR3 loop reads CASRLPSTDTQYF. DNA for the CDR3: TGTGCCAGCAGACTTCCTAGCACAGATACGCAGTATTTT. The chain couples TRBV28 to TRBJ2-3, with D uncertain. Trimming removed 6 bases at V and 0 bases at J, with 7 bases between. Germline CDR1 is MDHEN and CDR2 is SYDVKM. This CDR3 has 13 residues.

V gene TRBV9 combines with J gene TRBJ2-5, with 8 bases matching TRBD1. The J call may be mistaken, given a closer DNA end match to TRBJ2-7. Germline V gives CDR1 SGDLS, CDR2 YYNGEE. This CDR3 region has 15 residues. CDR3 in amino acids: CASTAPGGLKDEQYF. The CDR3 nucleotides read TGTGCCAGCACCGCGCCAGGGGGCCTTAAAGACGAGCAGTACTTC.

The table lists this clonotype with a few counts. V is TRBV7-2 and J is TRBJ2-1, with D perhaps matching TRBD1 or TRBD2 (5 bases each). Germline V gene lookup returns CDR1 SGHTA and CDR2 FQGNSA. V was shortened by 5 bases and J by 10 bases, with 18 bases between the two germline ends. The CDR3 spans 14 residues. CDR3: CASSPRGSAREQFF. CDR3 DNA: TGTGCCAGCAGCCCTCGGGGCTCGGCAAGGGAGCAGTTCTTC.

Turning to this clonotype: At one of its ends the junction is not consistent with the germline gene, which may arise from a read error. The chain is built from TRBV7-2 and TRBJ2-7, with D unresolved. Germline assignment: CDR1 SGHTA and CDR2 FQGNSA. The CDR3 has 13 residues. The DNA of the CDR3 is TGTGTCAGCAGCCCAAGGGTAACCTACGAGCAGTACTTC. This gives the protein CVSSPRVTYEQYF.

V usage is TRBV5-1 and J usage is TRBJ1-4; no clear D. With 3 bases removed from V and 6 bases from J, the gap between germline ends came to 12 bases. The CDR3 sequence is 14 residues long. Germline CDR1 and CDR2: SGHRS and YFSETQ. The CDR3 bases are TGCGCCAGCAGCTCCCAACCTGGGGATGAAAAACTGTTTTTT. As protein: CASSSQPGDEKLFF.

CDR3 in DNA: TGTGCCAGCAGCGTAGTAGGGGGCTCAGATACGCAGTATTTT. This gives the protein CASSVVGGSDTQYF. The chain carries TRBV9 and TRBJ2-3, with 7 bases identical to TRBD1. Trimming at V came to 0 bases and at J to 4 bases, leaving 2 bases not matched to a gene. The CDR3 sequence is 14 residues long. The germline V gene encodes CDR1 SGDLS and CDR2 YYNGEE.

This clonotype was seen many times. The gene calls are TRBV7-9 and TRBJ2-1; D is unclear. V was pared by 3 bases and J by 8 bases, with 17 bases between. CDR1 is SEHNR, CDR2 FQNEAQ, per germline (reference sequence). The CDR3 has 15 residues. In DNA form, the CDR3 reads TGTGCCAGCAGCTTCGATGTATCAGGTCGCTATGAGCAGTTCTTC. Translating gives CASSFDVSGRYEQFF. Full variable domain (missing parts from reference TRBV7-9 and TRBJ2-1): DTGVSQNPRHKITKRGQNVTFRCDPISEHNRLYWYRQTLGQGPEFLTYFQNEAQLEKSRLLSDRFSAERPKGSFSTLEIQRTEQGDSAMYLCASSFDVSGRYEQFFGPGTRLTVL.

The chain recombines TRBV2 with TRBJ2-1; D gene unclear. V was trimmed by 9 bases and J by 8 bases, leaving 20 bases between them. Germline assignment: CDR1 SNHLY and CDR2 FYNNEI. The CDR3 extends over 14 amino acids. CDR3: CASLGPRWNDEQFF. The CDR3 DNA reads TGTGCCAGTCTAGGACCAAGGTGGAACGATGAGCAGTTCTTC.

V and J are TRBV20-1 and TRBJ2-5, with D perhaps matching TRBD2 (7 bases). CDR3 length: 12 residues. V lost 7 bases to trimming and J lost 4 bases, with 13 bases between them. Germline CDR1 DFQATT, CDR2 SNEGSKA (reference sequence). CDR3 sequence: CSGGGAGETQYF. In DNA form, the CDR3 reads TGCAGTGGGGGGGGGGCTGGAGAGACCCAGTACTTC.

The chain carries TRBV4-1 and TRBJ2-3; 7 bases agree with TRBD2. Germline V gene lookup returns CDR1 MGHRA and CDR2 YSYEKL. J gave up 3 bases and V 4 bases, and 10 bases lay outside the gene matches. The CDR3 is 16 amino acids. CDR3 DNA: TGCGCCAGCAGCCCCGAACCGGGACTAAGGACAGATACGCAGTATTTT. Protein sequence: CASSPEPGLRTDTQYF.

This chain connects TRBV7-9 to TRBJ2-1; the D gene is possibly TRBD2 (6 bases). Germline V gives CDR1 SEHNR, CDR2 FQNEAQ (reference sequence). V was clipped by 5 bases and J by 3 bases, with 14 bases between them. The CDR3 is 15 residues long. The CDR3 spells CASSADGTYYNEQFF. CDR3 DNA: TGTGCCAGCAGCGCAGACGGGACTTACTACAATGAGCAGTTCTTC.